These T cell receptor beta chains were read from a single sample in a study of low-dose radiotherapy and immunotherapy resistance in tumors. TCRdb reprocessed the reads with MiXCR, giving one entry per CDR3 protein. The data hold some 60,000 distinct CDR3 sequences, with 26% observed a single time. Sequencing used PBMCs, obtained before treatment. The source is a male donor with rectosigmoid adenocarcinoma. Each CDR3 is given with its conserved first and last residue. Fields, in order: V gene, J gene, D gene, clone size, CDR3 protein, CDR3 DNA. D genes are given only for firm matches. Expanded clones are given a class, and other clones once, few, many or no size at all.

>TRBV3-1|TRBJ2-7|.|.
CASSQAWEQYF
TGTGCCAGCAGCCAAGCTTGGGAGCAGTACTTC
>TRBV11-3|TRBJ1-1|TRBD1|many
CASSATGTGPAFF
TGTGCCAGCAGCGCAACCGGGACAGGGCCAGCTTTCTTT
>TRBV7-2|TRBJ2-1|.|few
CASSLAAGNEQFF
TGTGCCAGCAGCTTAGCGGCGGGCAATGAGCAGTTCTTC
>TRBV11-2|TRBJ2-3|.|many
CASSLARDTQYF
TGTGCCAGCAGCCTCGCCAGGGATACGCAGTATTTT
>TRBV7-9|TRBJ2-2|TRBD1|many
CASSLWTGANTGELFF
TGTGCCAGCAGCTTGTGGACAGGGGCGAACACCGGGGAGCTGTTTTTT
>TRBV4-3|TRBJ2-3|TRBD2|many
CASSQDLGLARTDTQYF
TGCGCCAGCAGCCAAGACTTGGGACTAGCTCGAACAGATACGCAGTATTTT
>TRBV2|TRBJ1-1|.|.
CASGGHTEAFF
TGTGCCAGCGGAGGTCACACTGAAGCTTTCTTT
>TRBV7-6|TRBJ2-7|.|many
CASSPGSREQYF
TGTGCCAGCAGCCCGGGTAGCCGCGAGCAGTACTTC
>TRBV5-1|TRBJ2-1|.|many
CASSPEGHSLIGNEQFF
TGCGCCAGCAGTCCGGAGGGGCATTCCCTCATTGGGAATGAGCAGTTCTTC
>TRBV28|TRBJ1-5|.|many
CASSPIRLFNQPQHF
TGTGCCAGCAGTCCTATTAGGTTGTTCAATCAGCCCCAGCATTTT
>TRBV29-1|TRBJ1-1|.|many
CSAIGGSLNTEAFF
TGCAGCGCGATTGGGGGGAGCCTGAACACTGAAGCTTTCTTT
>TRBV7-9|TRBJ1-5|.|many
CASRPGRRGGNSNQPQHF
TGTGCCAGCAGGCCCGGGCGGCGGGGCGGAAATAGCAATCAGCCCCAGCATTTT
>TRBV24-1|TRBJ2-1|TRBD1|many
CATSDVKSGTGYNEQFF
TGTGCCACCAGTGACGTGAAGTCCGGGACAGGATACAATGAGCAGTTCTTC
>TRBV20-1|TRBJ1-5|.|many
CSAGAGGSNQPQHF
TGCAGTGCCGGCGCGGGGGGAAGCAATCAGCCCCAGCATTTT
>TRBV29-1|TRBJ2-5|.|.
CSVEQAGAWETQYF
TGCAGCGTTGAGCAGGCCGGTGCTTGGGAGACCCAGTACTTC
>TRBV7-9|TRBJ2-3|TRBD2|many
CASSSRIPGGGFSTDTQYF
TGTGCCAGCAGCTCCCGTATTCCGGGAGGAGGCTTTAGCACAGATACGCAGTATTTT
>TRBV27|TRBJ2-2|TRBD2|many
CASSPNGLAGGELFF
TGTGCCAGCAGTCCCAACGGACTAGCAGGCGGGGAGCTGTTTTTT
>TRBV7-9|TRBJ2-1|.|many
CASSSGFDEQFF
TGTGCCAGCAGCTCAGGGTTCGATGAGCAGTTCTTC
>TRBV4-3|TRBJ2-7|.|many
CASSQEKSVYEQYF
TGCGCCAGCAGCCAAGAGAAATCGGTCTACGAGCAGTACTTC
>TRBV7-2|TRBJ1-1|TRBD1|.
CASSKQGWTEAFF
TGTGCCAGCAGCAAACAGGGGTGGACTGAAGCTTTCTTT
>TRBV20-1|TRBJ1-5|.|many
CSARDGGGSGNQPQHF
TGCAGTGCTAGAGATGGGGGGGGCTCGGGCAATCAGCCCCAGCATTTT
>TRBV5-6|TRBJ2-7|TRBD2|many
CASSLTSGRMYEQYF
TGTGCCAGCAGCCTCACTAGCGGGAGGATGTACGAGCAGTACTTC
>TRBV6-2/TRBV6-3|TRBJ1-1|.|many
CASTRGADTEAFF
TGTGCCAGCACGAGGGGGGCAGACACTGAAGCTTTCTTT
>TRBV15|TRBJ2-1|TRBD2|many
CATSARLALYNEQFF
TGTGCCACCAGCGCCAGACTAGCGTTGTACAATGAGCAGTTCTTC
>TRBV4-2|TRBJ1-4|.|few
CASSRERSTNEKLFF
TGTGCCAGCAGCCGGGAACGTTCAACTAATGAAAAACTGTTTTTT
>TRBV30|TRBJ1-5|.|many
CAWSRASDQPQHF
TGTGCCTGGAGCAGGGCTTCTGATCAGCCCCAGCATTTT
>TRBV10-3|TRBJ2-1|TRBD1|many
CAISGTGGNNEQFF
TGTGCCATCAGCGGGACAGGGGGAAACAATGAGCAGTTCTTC
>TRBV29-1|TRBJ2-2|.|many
CSARGERDTGELFF
TGCAGCGCTCGCGGGGAAAGGGACACCGGGGAGCTGTTTTTT
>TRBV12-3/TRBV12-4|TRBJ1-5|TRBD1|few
CASSPAGTGVGNQPQHF
TGTGCCAGCAGTCCCGCCGGGACAGGGGTTGGCAATCAGCCCCAGCATTTT
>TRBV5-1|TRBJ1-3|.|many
CASSSDSSTGNTIYF
TGCGCCAGCAGCTCTGACTCCTCTACCGGAAACACCATATATTTT
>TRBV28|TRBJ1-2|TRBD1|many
CASSLNRGLYGYTF
TGTGCCAGCAGTTTAAACAGGGGGCTTTATGGCTACACCTTC
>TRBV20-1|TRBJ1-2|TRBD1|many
CNPRTGGGYTF
TGCAACCCCCGGACAGGGGGAGGCTACACCTTC
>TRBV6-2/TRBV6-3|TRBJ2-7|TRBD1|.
CASTELPDRVNYEQYF
TGTGCCAGCACCGAACTCCCGGACAGGGTGAACTACGAGCAGTACTTC
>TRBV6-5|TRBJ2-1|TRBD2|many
CASSNFVPGLADRNEQFF
TGTGCCAGCAGTAACTTCGTCCCGGGACTAGCAGATAGGAATGAGCAGTTCTTC
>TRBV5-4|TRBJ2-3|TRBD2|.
CASSHRTEREWYF
TGTGCCAGCAGCCACCGGACTGAGCGGGAGTGGTATTTT
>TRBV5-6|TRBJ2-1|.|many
CASSPYVGGSYNEQFF
TGTGCCAGCAGCCCCTATGTAGGGGGAAGCTACAATGAGCAGTTCTTC
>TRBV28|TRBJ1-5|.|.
CASSPALGRQPQHF
TGTGCCAGCAGTCCTGCCCTCGGACGTCAGCCCCAGCATTTT
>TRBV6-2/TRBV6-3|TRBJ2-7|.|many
CASSYQGKGEQYF
TGTGCCAGCAGTTACCAGGGGAAGGGCGAGCAGTACTTC
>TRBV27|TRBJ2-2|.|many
CASSRGQGWTGELFF
TGTGCCAGCAGTCGAGGGCAGGGTTGGACCGGGGAGCTGTTTTTT
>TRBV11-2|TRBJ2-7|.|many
CASSFGGNSYEQYF
TGTGCCAGCAGCTTTGGGGGCAACTCCTACGAGCAGTACTTC
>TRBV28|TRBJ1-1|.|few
CASSFRPNTEAFF
TGTGCCAGCAGTTTCAGGCCGAACACTGAAGCTTTCTTT
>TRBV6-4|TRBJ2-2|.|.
CASSETSGGTDTQYFGPGTGELFF
.
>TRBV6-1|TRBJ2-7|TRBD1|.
CASLTGPGGYEQYF
TGTGCCAGCCTAACCGGCCCAGGGGGCTACGAGCAGTACTTC
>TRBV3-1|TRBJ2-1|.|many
CASSPGLRGARSIYNEQFF
TGTGCCAGCAGCCCGGGGCTTAGGGGGGCGAGATCCATATACAATGAGCAGTTCTTC
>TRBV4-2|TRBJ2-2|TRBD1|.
CASSQTYRGDGELFF
TGTGCCAGCAGCCAAACGTACAGGGGGGACGGGGAGCTGTTTTTT
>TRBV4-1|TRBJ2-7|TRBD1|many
CASSQDRFGQGESPSF
TGCGCCAGCAGCCAAGATCGGTTCGGACAGGGTGAGAGTCCTTCCTTC
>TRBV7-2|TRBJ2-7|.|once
CASSRSEALHHEQYF
TGTGCCAGCAGCCGTAGCGAAGCACTACACCACGAGCAGTACTTC
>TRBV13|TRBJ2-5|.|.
CASSPDAGMYQETQYF
TGTGCCAGCAGCCCCGACGCAGGGATGTACCAAGAGACCCAGTACTTC
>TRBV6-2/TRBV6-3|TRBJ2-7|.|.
CASSYGGGAYYEQYF
TGTGCCAGCAGTTACGGAGGAGGGGCCTACTACGAGCAGTACTTC
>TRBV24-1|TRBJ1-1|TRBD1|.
CATSDPGQADRAFF
TGTGCCACCAGTGACCCGGGACAGGCGGATAGAGCTTTCTTT
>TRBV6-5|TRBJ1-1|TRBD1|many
CASRANRGPSRAFF
TGTGCCAGCAGGGCCAACAGGGGACCCTCTAGAGCTTTCTTT
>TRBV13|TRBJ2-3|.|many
CASSFLQPTDTQYF
TGTGCCAGCAGCTTTCTACAGCCCACAGATACGCAGTATTTT
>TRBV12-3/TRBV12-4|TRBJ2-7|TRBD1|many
CASSRAGGVSEQYF
TGTGCCAGCAGCCGGGCAGGGGGCGTTAGTGAGCAGTACTTC
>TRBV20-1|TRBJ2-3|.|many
CSARERESTDTQYF
TGCAGTGCTAGAGAACGGGAGAGCACAGATACGCAGTATTTT
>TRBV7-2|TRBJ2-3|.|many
CASSLEASLPTDTQYF
TGTGCCAGCAGCTTAGAGGCAAGCCTACCAACAGATACGCAGTATTTT
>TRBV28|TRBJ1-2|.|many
CASSQQGVGGYTF
TGTGCCAGCAGTCAACAGGGAGTAGGCGGCTACACCTTC
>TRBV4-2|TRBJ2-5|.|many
CASSQAWASNMGFRETQYF
TGTGCCAGCAGCCAGGCCTGGGCTAGCAATATGGGGTTCCGAGAGACCCAGTACTTC
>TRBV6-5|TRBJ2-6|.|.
CASSQSDSGANVLTF
TGTGCCAGCAGTCAATCAGACTCTGGGGCCAACGTCCTGACTTTC
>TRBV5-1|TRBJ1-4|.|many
CASSVRDGRNEKLFF
TGCGCCAGCAGCGTACGGGACGGACGGAATGAAAAACTGTTTTTT
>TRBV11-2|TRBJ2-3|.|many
CASSLGGDTQYF
TGTGCCAGCAGCTTAGGGGGGGATACGCAGTATTTT